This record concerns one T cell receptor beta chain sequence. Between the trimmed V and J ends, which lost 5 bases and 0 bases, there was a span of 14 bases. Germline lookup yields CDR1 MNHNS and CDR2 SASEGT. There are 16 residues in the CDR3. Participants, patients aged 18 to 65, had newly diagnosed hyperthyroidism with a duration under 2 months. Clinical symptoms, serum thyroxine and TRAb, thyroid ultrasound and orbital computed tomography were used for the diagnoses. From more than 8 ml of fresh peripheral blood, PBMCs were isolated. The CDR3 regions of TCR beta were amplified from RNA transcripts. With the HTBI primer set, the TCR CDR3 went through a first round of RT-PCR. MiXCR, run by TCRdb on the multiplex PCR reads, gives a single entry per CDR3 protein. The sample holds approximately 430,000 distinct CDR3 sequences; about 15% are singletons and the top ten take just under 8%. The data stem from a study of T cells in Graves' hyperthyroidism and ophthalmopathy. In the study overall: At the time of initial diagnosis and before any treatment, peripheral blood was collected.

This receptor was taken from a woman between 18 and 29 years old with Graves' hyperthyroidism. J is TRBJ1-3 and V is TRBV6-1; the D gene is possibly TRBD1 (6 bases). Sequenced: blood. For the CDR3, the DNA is TGTGCCAGCAGTCTCTTCGACAGGAGCTCTGGAAACACCATATATTTT. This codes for CASSLFDRSSGNTIYF.